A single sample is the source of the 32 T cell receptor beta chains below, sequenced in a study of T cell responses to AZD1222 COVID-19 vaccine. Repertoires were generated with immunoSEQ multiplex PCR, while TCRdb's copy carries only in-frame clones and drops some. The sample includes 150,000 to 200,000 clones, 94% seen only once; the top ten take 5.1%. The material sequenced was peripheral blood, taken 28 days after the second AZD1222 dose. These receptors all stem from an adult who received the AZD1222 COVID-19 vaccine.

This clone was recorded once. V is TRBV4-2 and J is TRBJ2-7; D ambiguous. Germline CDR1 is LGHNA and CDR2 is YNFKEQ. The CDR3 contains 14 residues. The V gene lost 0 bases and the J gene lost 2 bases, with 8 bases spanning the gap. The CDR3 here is CASSQDMRPYEQYF. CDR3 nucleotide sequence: TGTGCCAGCAGCCAAGATATGAGGCCCTACGAGCAGTACTTC.

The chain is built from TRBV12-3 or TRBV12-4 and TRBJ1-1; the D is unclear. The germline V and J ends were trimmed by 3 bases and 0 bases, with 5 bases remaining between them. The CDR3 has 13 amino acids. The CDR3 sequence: CASSFLLNTEAFF. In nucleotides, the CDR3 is TGTGCCAGCAGTTTTTTATTGAACACTGAAGCTTTCTTT.

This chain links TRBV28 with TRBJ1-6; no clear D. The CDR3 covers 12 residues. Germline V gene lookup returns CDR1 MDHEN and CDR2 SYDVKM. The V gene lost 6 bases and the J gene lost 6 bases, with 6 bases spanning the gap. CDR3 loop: CASRASNSPLHF. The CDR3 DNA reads TGTGCCAGCAGGGCGTCTAATTCACCCCTCCACTTT.

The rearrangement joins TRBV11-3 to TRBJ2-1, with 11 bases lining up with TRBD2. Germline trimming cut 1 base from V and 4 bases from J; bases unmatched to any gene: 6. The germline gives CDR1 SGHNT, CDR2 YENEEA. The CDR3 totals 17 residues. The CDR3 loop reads CASSLGSIAGGYNEQFF. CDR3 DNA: TGTGCCAGCAGCTTAGGCTCGATAGCGGGAGGGTACAATGAGCAGTTCTTC.

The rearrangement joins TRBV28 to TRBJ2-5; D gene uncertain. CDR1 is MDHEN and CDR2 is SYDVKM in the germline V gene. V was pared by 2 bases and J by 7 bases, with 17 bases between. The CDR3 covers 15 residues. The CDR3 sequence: CASSLTAPVSLTQYF. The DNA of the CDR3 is TGTGCCAGCAGTTTAACTGCCCCAGTCAGTTTGACCCAGTACTTC.

CDR3 region: CASSPNGKGQGQSFRYEQYF. Here the CDR3 DNA reads TGCGCCAGCAGCCCAAATGGCAAAGGTCAAGGACAGAGTTTTCGGTACGAGCAGTACTTC. This chain uses TRBV5-1 with TRBJ2-7, with a possible D match to TRBD1 (6 bases). Trimming pared 4 bases from V and 4 bases from J, leaving 33 bases between. The CDR3 length is 20 residues. Germline CDR1 and CDR2: SGHRS and YFSETQ.

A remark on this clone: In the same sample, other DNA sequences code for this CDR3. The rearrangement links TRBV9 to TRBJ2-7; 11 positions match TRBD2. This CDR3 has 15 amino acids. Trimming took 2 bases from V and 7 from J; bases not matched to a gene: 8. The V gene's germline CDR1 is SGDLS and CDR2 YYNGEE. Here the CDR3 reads CASSVSGTSGYEQYF. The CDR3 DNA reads TGTGCCAGCAGCGTTTCCGGGACTAGCGGTTATGAGCAGTACTTC.

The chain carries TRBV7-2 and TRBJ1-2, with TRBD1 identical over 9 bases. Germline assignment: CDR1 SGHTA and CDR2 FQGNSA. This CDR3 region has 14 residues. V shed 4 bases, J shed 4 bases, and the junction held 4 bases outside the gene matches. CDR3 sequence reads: CASSSTGGGYGYTF. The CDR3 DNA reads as TGTGCCAGCAGCTCGACAGGGGGTGGCTATGGCTACACCTTC.

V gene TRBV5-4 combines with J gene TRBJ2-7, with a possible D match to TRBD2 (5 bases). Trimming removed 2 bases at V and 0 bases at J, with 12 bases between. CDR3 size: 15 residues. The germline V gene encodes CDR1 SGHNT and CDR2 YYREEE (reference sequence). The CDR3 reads CASSFPGESSYEQYF. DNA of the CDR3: TGTGCCAGCAGCTTTCCCGGGGAGAGCTCCTACGAGCAGTACTTC. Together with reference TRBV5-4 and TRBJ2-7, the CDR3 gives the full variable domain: ETGVTQSPTHLIKTRGQQVTLRCSSQSGHNTVSWYQQALGQGPQFIFQYYREEENGRGNFPPRFSGLQFPNYSSELNVNALELDDSALYLCASSFPGESSYEQYFGPGTRLTVT.

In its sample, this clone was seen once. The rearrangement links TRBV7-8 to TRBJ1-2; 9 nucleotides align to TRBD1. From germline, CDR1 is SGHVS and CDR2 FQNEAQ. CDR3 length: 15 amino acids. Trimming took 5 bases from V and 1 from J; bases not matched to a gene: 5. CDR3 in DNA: TGTGCCAGCAGCACCCGGACAGGGGATAACTATGGCTACACCTTC. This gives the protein CASSTRTGDNYGYTF. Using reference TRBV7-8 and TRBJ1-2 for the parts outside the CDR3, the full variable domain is GAGVSQSPRYKVAKRGQDVALRCDPISGHVSLFWYQQALGQGPEFLTYFQNEAQLDKSGLPSDRFFAERPEGSVSTLKIQRTQQEDSAVYLCASSTRTGDNYGYTFGSGTRLTVV.

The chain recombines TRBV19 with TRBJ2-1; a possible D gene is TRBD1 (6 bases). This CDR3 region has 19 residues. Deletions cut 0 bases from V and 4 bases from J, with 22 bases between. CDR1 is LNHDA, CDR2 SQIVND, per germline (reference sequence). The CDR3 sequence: CASSIDGTTSLSGYNEQFF. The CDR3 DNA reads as TGTGCCAGTAGTATAGATGGGACAACCTCCCTGTCTGGTTACAATGAGCAGTTCTTC.

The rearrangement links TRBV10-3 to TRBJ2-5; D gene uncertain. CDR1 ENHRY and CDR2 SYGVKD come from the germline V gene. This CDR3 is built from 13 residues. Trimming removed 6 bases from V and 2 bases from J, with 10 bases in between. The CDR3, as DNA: TGTGCCATCAGCAGCCACGGGCAAGAGACCCAGTACTTC. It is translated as CAISSHGQETQYF.

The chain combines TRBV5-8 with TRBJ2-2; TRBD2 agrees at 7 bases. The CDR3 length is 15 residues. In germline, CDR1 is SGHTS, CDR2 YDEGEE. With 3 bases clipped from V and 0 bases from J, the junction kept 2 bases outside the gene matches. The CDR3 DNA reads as TGTGCCAGCAGCTCTAGCGGAACGAACACCGGGGAGCTGTTTTTT. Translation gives CASSSSGTNTGELFF.

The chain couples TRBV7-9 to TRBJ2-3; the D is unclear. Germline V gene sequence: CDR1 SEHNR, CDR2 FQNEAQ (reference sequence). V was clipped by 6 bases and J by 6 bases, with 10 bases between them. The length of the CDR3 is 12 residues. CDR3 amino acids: CASRIGADTQYF. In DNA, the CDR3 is TGTGCCAGCAGAATTGGTGCGGATACGCAGTATTTT.

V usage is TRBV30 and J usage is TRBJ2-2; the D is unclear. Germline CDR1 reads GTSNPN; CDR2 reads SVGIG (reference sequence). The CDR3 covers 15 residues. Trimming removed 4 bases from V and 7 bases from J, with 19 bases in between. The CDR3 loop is CAWTRTRPPDGELFF. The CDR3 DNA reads TGTGCCTGGACCAGGACCCGTCCACCCGACGGGGAGCTGTTTTTT. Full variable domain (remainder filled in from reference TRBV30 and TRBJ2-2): SQTIHQWPATLVQPVGSPLSLECTVEGTSNPNLYWYRQAAGRGLQLLFYSVGIGQISSEVPQNLSASRPQDRQFILSSKKLLLSDSGFYLCAWTRTRPPDGELFFGEGSRLTVL.

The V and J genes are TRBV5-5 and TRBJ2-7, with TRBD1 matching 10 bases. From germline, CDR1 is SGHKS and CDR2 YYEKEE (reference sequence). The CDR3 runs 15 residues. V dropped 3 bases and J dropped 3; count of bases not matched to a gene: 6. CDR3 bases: TGTGCCAGCAGCTGGAACCGGGACAGGGGCTACGAGCAGTACTTC. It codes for CASSWNRDRGYEQYF.

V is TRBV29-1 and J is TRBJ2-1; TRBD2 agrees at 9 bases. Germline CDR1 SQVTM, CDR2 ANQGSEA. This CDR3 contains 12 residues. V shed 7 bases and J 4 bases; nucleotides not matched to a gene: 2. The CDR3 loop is CSGTSEYNEQFF. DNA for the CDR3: TGCAGCGGGACTAGCGAGTACAATGAGCAGTTCTTC.

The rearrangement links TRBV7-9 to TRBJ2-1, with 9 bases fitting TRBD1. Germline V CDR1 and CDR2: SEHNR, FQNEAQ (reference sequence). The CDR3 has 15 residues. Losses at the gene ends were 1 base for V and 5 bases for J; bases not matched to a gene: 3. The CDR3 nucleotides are TGTGCCAGCAGCTTAGGGACAGGGGCGAACAATGAGCAGTTCTTC. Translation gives CASSLGTGANNEQFF.

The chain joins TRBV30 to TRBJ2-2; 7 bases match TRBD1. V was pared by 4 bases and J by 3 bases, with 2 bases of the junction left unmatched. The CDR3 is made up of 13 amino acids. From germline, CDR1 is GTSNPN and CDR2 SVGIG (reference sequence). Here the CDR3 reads CAWNRGDTGELFF. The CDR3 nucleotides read TGTGCCTGGAACAGGGGAGACACCGGGGAGCTGTTTTTT.

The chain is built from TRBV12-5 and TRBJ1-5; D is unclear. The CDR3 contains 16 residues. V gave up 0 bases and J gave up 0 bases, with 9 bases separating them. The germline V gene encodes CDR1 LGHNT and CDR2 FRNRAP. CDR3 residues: CASGLVHGNSNQPQHF. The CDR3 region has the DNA TGTGCTAGTGGTTTGGTACACGGAAATAGCAATCAGCCCCAGCATTTT.

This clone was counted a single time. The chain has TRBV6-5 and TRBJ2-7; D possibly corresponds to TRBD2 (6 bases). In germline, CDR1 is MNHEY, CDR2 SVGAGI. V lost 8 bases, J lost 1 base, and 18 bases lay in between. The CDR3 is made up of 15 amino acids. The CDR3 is CASHSGVANSYEQYF. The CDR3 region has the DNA TGTGCCAGCCACTCGGGGGTAGCGAATTCCTACGAGCAGTACTTC.

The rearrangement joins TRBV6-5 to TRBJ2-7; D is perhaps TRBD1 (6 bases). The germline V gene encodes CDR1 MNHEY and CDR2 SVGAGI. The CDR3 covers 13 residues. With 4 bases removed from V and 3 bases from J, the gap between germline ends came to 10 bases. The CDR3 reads CASSFQGIYEQYF. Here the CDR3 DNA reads TGTGCCAGCAGTTTCCAGGGGATCTACGAGCAGTACTTC.

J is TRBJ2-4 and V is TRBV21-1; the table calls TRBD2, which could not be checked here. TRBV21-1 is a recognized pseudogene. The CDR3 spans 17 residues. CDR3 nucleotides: TGTGCCAGCAGCAATTCATCCCGGGGGGAAGCCAAAAACATTCAGTACTTC. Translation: CASSNSSRGEAKNIQYF.

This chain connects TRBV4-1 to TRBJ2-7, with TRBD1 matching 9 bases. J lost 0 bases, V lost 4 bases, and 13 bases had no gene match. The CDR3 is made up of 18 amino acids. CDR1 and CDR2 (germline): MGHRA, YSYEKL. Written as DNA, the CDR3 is TGCGCCAGCAGCCCCACCTCTGTGACAGGGGGTTCCTCCTACGAGCAGTACTTC. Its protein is CASSPTSVTGGSSYEQYF.

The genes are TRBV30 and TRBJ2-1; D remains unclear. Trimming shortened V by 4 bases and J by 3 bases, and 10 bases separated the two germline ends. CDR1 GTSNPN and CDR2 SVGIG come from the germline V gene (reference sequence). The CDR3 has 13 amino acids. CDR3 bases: TGTGCCTGGACAAAAGACCGCTACAATGAGCAGTTCTTC. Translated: CAWTKDRYNEQFF.

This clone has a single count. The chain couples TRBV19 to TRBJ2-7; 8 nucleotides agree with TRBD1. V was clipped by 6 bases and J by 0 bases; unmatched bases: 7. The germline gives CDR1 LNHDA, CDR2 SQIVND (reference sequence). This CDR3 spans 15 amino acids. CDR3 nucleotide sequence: TGTGCCAGTAGCAACAGGGGGTTGGGCTCCTACGAGCAGTACTTC. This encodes CASSNRGLGSYEQYF.

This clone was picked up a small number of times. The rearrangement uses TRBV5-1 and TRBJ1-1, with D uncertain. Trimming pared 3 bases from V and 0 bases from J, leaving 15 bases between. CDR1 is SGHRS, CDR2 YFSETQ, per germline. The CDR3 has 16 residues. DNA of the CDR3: TGCGCCAGCAGCTGGGAAGGGAGGTCCATGAACACTGAAGCTTTCTTT. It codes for CASSWEGRSMNTEAFF.

The DNA for the CDR3 is TGCGCCAGCAGCCAAGAACCCCCTCCGGGCCCTAAAGGAGAGACCCAGTACTTC. Translating gives CASSQEPPPGPKGETQYF. The V call is TRBV4-3, the J call TRBJ2-5, with D uncertain. Per the germline V gene, CDR1 is LGHNA and CDR2 is YSLEER. Trimming removed 0 bases from V and 4 bases from J, with 21 bases in between. The CDR3 has 18 amino acids.

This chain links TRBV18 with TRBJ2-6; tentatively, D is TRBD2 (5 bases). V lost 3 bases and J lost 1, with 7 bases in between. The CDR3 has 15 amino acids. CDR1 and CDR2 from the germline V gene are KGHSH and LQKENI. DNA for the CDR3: TGTGCCAGCTCACCTCGGGAATCTGGGGCCAACGTCCTGACTTTC. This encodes CASSPRESGANVLTF.

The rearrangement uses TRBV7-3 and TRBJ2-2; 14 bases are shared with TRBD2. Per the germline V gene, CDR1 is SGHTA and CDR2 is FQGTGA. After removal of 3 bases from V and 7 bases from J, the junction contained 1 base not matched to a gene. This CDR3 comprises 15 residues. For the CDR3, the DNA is TGTGCCAGCAGCTTGACTAGCGGGAGGGGCGGGGAGCTGTTTTTT. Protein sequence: CASSLTSGRGGELFF.

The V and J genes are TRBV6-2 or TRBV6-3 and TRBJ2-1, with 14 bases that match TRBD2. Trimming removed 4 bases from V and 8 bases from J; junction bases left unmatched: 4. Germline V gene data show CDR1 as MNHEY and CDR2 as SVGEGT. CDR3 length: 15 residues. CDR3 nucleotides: TGTGCCAGCAGTTTGGGACTAGCGGGAGTTTATGAGCAGTTCTTC. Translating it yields CASSLGLAGVYEQFF.

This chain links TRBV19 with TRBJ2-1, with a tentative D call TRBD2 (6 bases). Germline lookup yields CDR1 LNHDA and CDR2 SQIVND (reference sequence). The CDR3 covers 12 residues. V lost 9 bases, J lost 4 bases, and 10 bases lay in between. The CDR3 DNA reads TGTGCCAGCCGGGACTGGTACAATGAGCAGTTCTTC. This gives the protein CASRDWYNEQFF.